This is a list of T cell receptor beta chains from one sample in a study of OX40 agonist ivuxolimab in advanced cancers. The protocol was immunoSEQ multiplex PCR, while the TCRdb copy is restricted to in-frame clones and leaves out a portion. The sample includes 90,000 to 120,000 clones, approximately 90% seen only once; the top ten take about 1.2%. The input for sequencing was CD4+ or CD8+ T cells sorted from blood, taken in a trial of the OX40 agonist ivuxolimab. The receptors here all came from an adult with an advanced solid tumor such as melanoma, head and neck, liver or kidney cancer. Each CDR3 is given with its conserved first and last residue. The D gene is left open where the match is weak. Not every row has a clone size; where given, it reads once, few, many or a size class.

j_gene	d_gene	abundance	v_gene	CDR3nt	CDR3aa
TRBJ1-2	NA	NA	TRBV5-5	TGTGCCAGCAGCTTTCCGGACTATGGCTACACCTTC	CASSFPDYGYTF
TRBJ2-2	TRBD1	NA	TRBV18	TGTGCCAGCTCAACACCCGGGACAGGGACGGGCACCGGGGAGCTGTTTTTT	CASSTPGTGTGTGELFF
TRBJ2-7	NA	NA	TRBV5-6	TGTGCCAGCAGCTTGGGACACCGGAACTACGAGCAGTACTTC	CASSLGHRNYEQYF
TRBJ1-3	NA	NA	TRBV6-6	TGTGCCAGCAGTGGCGGTTCATCTGGAAACACCATATATTTT	CASSGGSSGNTIYF
TRBJ2-7	NA	NA	TRBV21-1	TGTGCCAGCAGCCGGCGAGGCAGGTCAGACTACGAGCAGTACTTC	CASSRRGRSDYEQYF
TRBJ1-5	NA	NA	TRBV7-2	TGTGCCAGCAGCGCCGGGTATAGCAATCAGCCCCAGCATTTT	CASSAGYSNQPQHF
TRBJ1-1	NA	NA	TRBV7-2	TGTGCCAGCAGCTTAATCCGCCTTCAGGACGGGGGCTACACTGAAGCTTTCTTT	CASSLIRLQDGGYTEAFF
TRBJ2-1	TRBD2	NA	TRBV13	TGTGCCAGCAGCTTAAGGACTAGCGGCCCATTAGTCGACAATGAGCAGTTCTTC	CASSLRTSGPLVDNEQFF
TRBJ2-1	NA	NA	TRBV7-9	TGTGCCAGCAGCCCCGACTACAATGAGCAGTTCTTC	CASSPDYNEQFF
TRBJ2-7	NA	once	TRBV5-1	TGCGCCAGCAGCTACGTGGACAGTGACGAGCAGTACTTC	CASSYVDSDEQYF
TRBJ2-2	TRBD2	NA	TRBV7-9	TGTGCCAGCCAGCGACTAGCGGTCGGGGAGCTGTTTTTT	CASQRLAVGELFF
TRBJ1-1	NA	NA	TRBV10-1	TGCGCCAGCAAGGACAGTTTGAACACTGAAGCTTTCTTT	CASKDSLNTEAFF
TRBJ2-7	NA	NA	TRBV27	TGTGCCAGCAGGAATGGCAGGGCCTACGAGCAGTACTTC	CASRNGRAYEQYF
TRBJ2-1	TRBD2	NA	TRBV6-6	TGTGCCAGCACCCTTCCGGGAGGTACGCAGTTCTTC	CASTLPGGTQFF
TRBJ2-7	NA	NA	TRBV6-5	TGTGCCAGCAGGCCCGGGACTGAGGAACTCCACGAGCAGTACTTC	CASRPGTEELHEQYF
TRBJ1-1	NA	NA	TRBV18	TGTGCCAGCTCACCACCGTCCCAAATTAACACTGAAGCTTTCTTT	CASSPPSQINTEAFF
TRBJ2-1	NA	NA	TRBV6-6	TGTGCCAGCAGTTATACTAGGTACAATGAGCAGTTCTTC	CASSYTRYNEQFF
TRBJ2-7	NA	few	TRBV7-8	TGTGCCAGCAGCCCGAGTATCAACGAGCAGTACTTC	CASSPSINEQYF
TRBJ2-7	NA	NA	TRBV27	TGTGCCAGCAGTATGACAGAATACTACGAGCAGTACTTC	CASSMTEYYEQYF
TRBJ2-7	TRBD1	NA	TRBV6-5	TGTGCCAGCAGTTACTCTAGGACAGGGGGGGACGAGCAGTACTTC	CASSYSRTGGDEQYF
TRBJ1-6	TRBD1	once	TRBV30	TGTGCCTGGAACTTTGGGACAGGGTCCTCACCCCTCCACTTT	CAWNFGTGSSPLHF
TRBJ2-7	NA	few	TRBV7-7	TGTGCTAGCAGCTTACTGCGAGCGGGCGAGCAGTACTTC	CASSLLRAGEQYF
TRBJ2-3	TRBD1	NA	TRBV28	TGTGCCAGCAGTCGGACAGGGTCAGATACGCAGTATTTT	CASSRTGSDTQYF
TRBJ1-1	NA	once	TRBV7-9	TGTGCCAGCAGCTCCCTCCGGGGAAGGTCTGAAGCTTTCTTT	CASSSLRGRSEAFF
TRBJ2-5	NA	NA	TRBV7-9	TGTGCCAGCAGCTTAACCGCGGGCCAAGAGACCCAGTACTTC	CASSLTAGQETQYF
TRBJ2-7	NA	NA	TRBV28	TGTGCCAGCAGTTTAATAGCGTACGAGCAGTACTTC	CASSLIAYEQYF
TRBJ2-5	TRBD2	NA	TRBV6-5	TGTGCCAGCACCTACGGGAGCGGGAGTCGCGAGACCCAGTACTTC	CASTYGSGSRETQYF
TRBJ2-2	TRBD1	NA	TRBV5-1	TGCGCCAGCAGCCCGGGACAGGGGGTTGGCGGGGAGCTGTTTTTT	CASSPGQGVGGELFF
TRBJ2-2	NA	NA	TRBV6-6	TGTGCCAGCAGTTACTCCGGGCACCCCACCGGGGAGCTGTTTTTT	CASSYSGHPTGELFF
TRBJ1-2	NA	NA	TRBV30	TGTGCCTGGTCGACTCAGACCCCTAGAGCTAACTATGGCTACACCTTC	CAWSTQTPRANYGYTF
TRBJ2-2	NA	once	TRBV19	TGTGCCAGTAGTATTCAGGGGAGTTTACGCCCGAACACCGGGGAGCTGTTTTTT	CASSIQGSLRPNTGELFF
TRBJ2-7	NA	NA	TRBV7-2	TGTGCCAGCAGCTTAACCTACGACTACGAGCAGTACTTC	CASSLTYDYEQYF
TRBJ1-4	NA	NA	TRBV19	TGTGCCAGTACTCCTACAGCGCTAATAGCAACTAATGAAAAACTGTTTTTT	CASTPTALIATNEKLFF
TRBJ1-4	NA	NA	TRBV2	TGTGCCAGCACTGGGGGCTCTTACAATGAAAAACTGTTTTTT	CASTGGSYNEKLFF
TRBJ2-3	TRBD2	once	TRBV11-2	TGTGCCAGCAGCCTAGCGGGAGCCACAGATACGCAGTATTTT	CASSLAGATDTQYF
TRBJ1-2	NA	NA	TRBV5-8	TGTGCCAGCAGCCTATCCGGCTATGGCTACACCTTC	CASSLSGYGYTF
TRBJ2-5	NA	NA	TRBV5-1	TGCGCCAGCAGCAGGGGCACAGGACAAGAGACCCAGTACTTC	CASSRGTGQETQYF
TRBJ2-1	TRBD2	NA	TRBV28	TGTGCCAGCTTTCGGGCGGGAGGGTCCTCCTACAATGAGCAGTTCTTC	CASFRAGGSSYNEQFF
TRBJ2-7	NA	NA	TRBV19	TGTGCCAGTAGCAATACAGGTCCCGAGCAGTACTTC	CASSNTGPEQYF
TRBJ2-3	TRBD2	NA	TRBV7-2	TGTGCCAGCAGCAGAGATCCGCGGGGGATGGGCACAGATACGCAGTATTTT	CASSRDPRGMGTDTQYF
TRBJ2-7	NA	NA	TRBV28	TGTGCCAGCAGTTCCGGGACTCTCTTTTACGAGCAGTACTTC	CASSSGTLFYEQYF
TRBJ1-2	NA	NA	TRBV7-3	TGTGCCAGCAGGGGAAAGAGGGACACGGGTGGCTACACCTTC	CASRGKRDTGGYTF
TRBJ1-2	NA	NA	TRBV30	TGTGCCTGGAGTGCCCTAAGGGCAGGATCCTATGGCTACACCTTC	CAWSALRAGSYGYTF
TRBJ1-1	NA	once	TRBV2	TGTGCCAGCAGTGATAACGGCGGTAAGAGATTCTTT	CASSDNGGKRFF
TRBJ2-3	NA	NA	TRBV19	TGTGCCAGTAGTATGGGCTACCTTGGAGCAGATACGCAGTATTTT	CASSMGYLGADTQYF
TRBJ1-1	TRBD1	NA	TRBV2	TGTGCCAGCAGTGATTTCGCAGGGGGAGGCACTGAAGCTTTCTTT	CASSDFAGGGTEAFF
TRBJ2-1	TRBD2	NA	TRBV5-6	TGTGCCAGCAGCTTTATGTTACTAGCGTCCTACAATGAGCAGTTCTTC	CASSFMLLASYNEQFF
TRBJ2-7	NA	NA	TRBV19	TGTGCCAGTAGTACCGGGGGGCCCGCGTCTGGGCAGTACTTC	CASSTGGPASGQYF
TRBJ2-7	TRBD2	NA	TRBV2	TGTGCCAGCATGGCGGGAGGGTTTGGTTACGAGCAGTACTTC	CASMAGGFGYEQYF
TRBJ1-1	NA	NA	TRBV11-3	TGTGCCAGCAGCTTAATAGAGCCCGCTTTCTTT	CASSLIEPAFF
TRBJ2-1	NA	once	TRBV28	TGTGCCAGCACCTGGGCCGGGCATAGCTCCTACAATGAGCAGTTCTTC	CASTWAGHSSYNEQFF
TRBJ1-3	TRBD1	NA	TRBV5-1	TGCGCCAGCAGCTACTCGACAGGGACTGGAAACACCATATATTTT	CASSYSTGTGNTIYF
TRBJ2-3	TRBD2	NA	TRBV5-1	TGCGCCAGCAGCCCTGCGACGGGGGGGCAGGGAGATACGCAGTATTTT	CASSPATGGQGDTQYF
TRBJ2-1	TRBD2	few	TRBV5-1	TGCGCCAGCAGCTTGAAACTAGCGGGCGAGCAGTTCTTC	CASSLKLAGEQFF
TRBJ2-3	NA	NA	TRBV5-1	TGCGCCAGCAGCCTCGGGACCTTGAGCACAGATACGCAGTATTTT	CASSLGTLSTDTQYF
TRBJ2-3	NA	NA	TRBV2	TGTGCCAGCGGGGCCGACGGGATAAAGGCAGATACGCAGTATTTT	CASGADGIKADTQYF